These 16 T cell receptor beta chains were sequenced from one sample in a study of blood T cell repertoires in COVID-19. Sequenced by immunoSEQ multiplex PCR; TCRdb stores in-frame clones only, minus some. Seen here are around 160,000 clones, around four fifths observed once, and the top ten hold 35% to 45%. The sample consisted of peripheral blood. The receptors here all came from a human donor in a cohort sampled during active COVID-19.

V is TRBV6-5 and J is TRBJ1-1; TRBD1 aligns across 7 bases. Germline CDR1 MNHEY, CDR2 SVGAGI. This CDR3 is built from 13 residues. V was clipped by 2 bases and J by 11 bases; unmatched bases: 8. CDR3 loop: CASSYPPTGLAFF. The CDR3 DNA follows: TGTGCCAGCAGTTACCCCCCGACAGGGCTGGCTTTCTTT.

The rearrangement joins TRBV6-2 or TRBV6-3 to TRBJ1-2, with 8 nucleotides matching TRBD1. The CDR3 spans 16 residues. V gave up 2 bases and J gave up 3 bases; unmatched junction bases: 8. CDR1 is MNHEY, CDR2 SVGEGT, per germline. DNA for the CDR3: TGTGCCAGCAGTTACCGGCAGGGGGCGAACGACTATGGCTACACCTTC. This sequence encodes CASSYRQGANDYGYTF.

This clone has only a few counts. This chain uses TRBV7-2 with TRBJ1-2, with 8 bases fitting TRBD1. In germline, CDR1 is SGHTA, CDR2 FQGNSA. The CDR3 has 15 residues. Trimming took 5 bases from V and 2 from J; bases not matched to a gene: 7. The CDR3 DNA is TGTGCCAGCAGCGACCGGGACAGGCTAAACTATGGCTACACCTTC. This sequence encodes CASSDRDRLNYGYTF.

The chain uses TRBV6-5 and TRBJ2-7; D possibly corresponds to TRBD2 (6 bases). The germline V and J ends were trimmed by 7 bases and 0 bases, with 16 bases remaining between them. The CDR3 loop spans 15 amino acids. Germline V gives CDR1 MNHEY, CDR2 SVGAGI. CDR3 sequence reads: CASTIRELSSYEQYF. The CDR3 region has the DNA TGTGCCAGCACCATCCGGGAGTTGAGCTCCTACGAGCAGTACTTC.

This chain uses TRBV4-3 with TRBJ2-3, with 8 positions matching TRBD1. J was trimmed by 4 bases and V by 1 base; bases with no gene match: 4. The V gene's germline CDR1 is LGHNA and CDR2 YSLEER. The CDR3 is made up of 15 amino acids. The CDR3 sequence is CASSQGQGIPDTQYF. The CDR3 DNA sequence: TGCGCCAGCAGCCAAGGACAGGGGATCCCAGATACGCAGTATTTT.

The chain combines TRBV12-3 or TRBV12-4 with TRBJ1-4; no clear D. The ends were cut back, 6 bases at V and 2 bases at J, with 7 bases in the middle. The CDR3 extends over 13 amino acids. The CDR3 DNA follows: TGTGCCAGCAGCCGGAGGACTAATGAAAAACTGTTTTTT. Amino acid sequence: CASSRRTNEKLFF.

The chain links TRBV7-2 to TRBJ1-5, with 9 bases identical to TRBD1. The trim removed 5 bases at V and 7 bases at J, leaving 6 bases unmatched. CDR1 is SGHTA and CDR2 is FQGNSA in the germline V gene. This CDR3 spans 14 amino acids. DNA of the CDR3: TGTGCCAGCAGCAAACAGGGGGCGGGGCAGCCCCAGCATTTT. Its translation is CASSKQGAGQPQHF.

The CDR3 is CASSDSLSDRHGYTF. The CDR3 bases are TGTGCCAGTAGTGACTCTTTATCGGACAGGCACGGCTACACCTTC. The V call is TRBV19, the J call TRBJ1-2; TRBD1 aligns across 7 bases. The germline gives CDR1 LNHDA, CDR2 SQIVND (reference sequence). This CDR3 comprises 15 residues. V was pared by 5 bases and J by 8 bases, with 14 bases of the junction left unmatched.

The rearrangement joins TRBV7-9 to TRBJ2-5; TRBD2 matches at 14 bases. Germline-derived CDR1 and CDR2 are SEHNR and FQNEAQ (reference sequence). The J segment lost 5 bases and the V segment lost 5 bases, leaving 10 bases of the junction unmatched. The CDR3 is 17 residues long. In nucleotides, the CDR3 is TGTGCCAGCAGCCGGACCCAGGGACTAGCGGGGGAGGAGACCCAGTACTTC. As protein: CASSRTQGLAGEETQYF. Filled out from reference TRBV7-9 and TRBJ2-5, the complete variable domain reads DTGVSQNPRHKITKRGQNVTFRCDPISEHNRLYWYRQTLGQGPEFLTYFQNEAQLEKSRLLSDRFSAERPKGSFSTLEIQRTEQGDSAMYLCASSRTQGLAGEETQYFGPGTRLLVL.

The V call is TRBV10-3, the J call TRBJ1-6, with D uncertain. Germline CDR1 is ENHRY and CDR2 is SYGVKD. Between the trimmed V and J ends, which lost 10 bases and 2 bases, there was a span of 12 bases. The CDR3 is 14 residues long. The CDR3: CASGKGTYNSPLHF. The CDR3 DNA reads TGTGCCAGCGGGAAGGGCACCTATAATTCACCCCTCCACTTT.

This chain links TRBV12-5 with TRBJ1-5; 7 nucleotides line up with TRBD1. The CDR3 length is 14 residues. CDR1 and CDR2 from the germline V gene are LGHNT and FRNRAP. V lost 5 bases, J lost 3 bases, and 4 bases stayed unmatched. This CDR3 reads CASGAGTDNQPQHF. The DNA for the CDR3 is TGTGCTAGTGGTGCCGGGACAGACAATCAGCCCCAGCATTTT.

The chain couples TRBV7-8 to TRBJ2-3, with 8 bases that match TRBD2. Germline V lookup: CDR1 SGHVS, CDR2 FQNEAQ. V gave up 5 bases and J gave up 5 bases; unmatched junction bases: 12. This CDR3 has 16 amino acids. CDR3 amino acids: CASSLVQRGRIDTQYF. Written as DNA, the CDR3 is TGTGCCAGCAGCCTTGTGCAGCGGGGGAGAATAGATACGCAGTATTTT.

CDR3 bases: TGTGCCAGCAGTTTTCGCGGCAGGGGGCTTGGGGAGCAGTACTTC. This sequence encodes CASSFRGRGLGEQYF. The chain carries TRBV28 and TRBJ2-7; 8 bases map to TRBD1. The ends lost 3 bases at V and 7 bases at J; junction bases unmatched: 11. The germline CDR1 and CDR2 sequences are MDHEN and SYDVKM. The CDR3 extends over 15 amino acids.

This chain uses TRBV20-1 with TRBJ2-7; D remains ambiguous. Germline V gives CDR1 DFQATT, CDR2 SNEGSKA (reference sequence). CDR3 size: 10 residues. Deletions cut 0 bases from V and 13 bases from J, with 10 bases between. As DNA, the CDR3 is TGCAGTGCTAGAGATGGCCTCTCATACTTC. This gives the protein CSARDGLSYF.

The CDR3 here is CASSSGQGEAFF. CDR3 sequence (DNA): TGCGCCAGCAGCTCCGGACAGGGTGAAGCTTTCTTT. The V and J genes are TRBV5-1 and TRBJ1-1, with 8 bases aligning to TRBD1. The junction had 2 bases not matched to a gene; V was cut back by 3 bases and J by 7 bases. Germline V lookup: CDR1 SGHRS, CDR2 YFSETQ. CDR3 length: 12 amino acids.

The table lists this clone with a count of one. CDR3: CASSRGKSGGTGETQYF. The DNA for the CDR3 is TGTGCCAGCAGCCGTGGAAAGAGCGGGGGGACGGGAGAGACCCAGTACTTC. V gene TRBV7-2 combines with J gene TRBJ2-5; 9 nucleotides agree with TRBD2. Germline-derived CDR1 and CDR2 are SGHTA and FQGNSA. V was pared by 5 bases and J by 4 bases, with 14 bases of the junction left unmatched. This CDR3 contains 17 residues.